A single TCR beta chain is shown here with its context. Its antigen is currently unknown. The data belong to a study of T cell responses to AZD1222 COVID-19 vaccine. Points from the study as a whole: White British people made up most donors, females outnumbered males, and clonal diversity was possibly underestimated.

The CDR3 contains 14 residues. In germline, CDR1 is SNHLY, CDR2 FYNNEI. V was trimmed by 1 base and J by 4 bases, leaving 8 bases between them. Repertoires were generated with immunoSEQ multiplex PCR, while TCRdb's copy carries only in-frame clones and drops some. The data contain about 140,000 clones, just under 95% of them singletons. The sample consisted of peripheral blood, taken after recovery from COVID-19. The V call is TRBV2, the J call TRBJ1-3; maybe TRBD1 (6 bases). The clonotype originates from an adult who had recovered from COVID-19. CDR3 sequence (DNA): TGTGCCAGCAGTGAAGGGCAGGGGGGAAACACCATATATTTT. This sequence encodes CASSEGQGGNTIYF.